Following are 17 T cell receptor beta chains from one sample sequenced in a study of blood T cell repertoires in COVID-19. The assay was immunoSEQ multiplex PCR, and TCRdb's table has in-frame clones only and misses some. The profile shows tens of thousands of clones, approximately 89% of them singletons. What was sequenced was peripheral blood. These receptors were taken from a man aged 60 to 69 with active or convalescent COVID-19.

V and J are TRBV2 and TRBJ1-1, with no clear D. In germline, CDR1 is SNHLY, CDR2 FYNNEI. Trimming removed 7 bases at V and 1 base at J, with 13 bases between. This CDR3 is built from 14 residues. Here the CDR3 reads CASTDGRGNTEAFF. CDR3 sequence (DNA): TGTGCCAGCACCGATGGACGGGGGAACACTGAAGCTTTCTTT.

This chain links TRBV10-3 with TRBJ1-1; tentative D call: TRBD1 (5 bases). V lost 8 bases to trimming and J lost 3 bases, with 16 bases between them. Germline V gene data show CDR1 as ENHRY and CDR2 as SYGVKD. CDR3 length equals 14 residues. This CDR3 reads CAIAVGEGYTEAFF. The CDR3 DNA sequence: TGTGCCATCGCTGTAGGGGAGGGGTACACTGAAGCTTTCTTT.

The chain joins TRBV7-2 to TRBJ2-2, with D perhaps matching TRBD1 (5 bases). This CDR3 has 14 amino acids. CDR1 is SGHTA and CDR2 is FQGNSA in the germline V gene. V was shortened by 5 bases and J by 5 bases, with 12 bases between the two germline ends. The CDR3 is CASSLSRETGELFF. CDR3 nucleotides: TGTGCCAGCAGCCTCAGCAGGGAAACCGGGGAGCTGTTTTTT.

The gene calls are TRBV7-9 and TRBJ1-4; TRBD1 aligns across 10 bases. This CDR3 spans 14 amino acids. Germline-derived CDR1 and CDR2 are SEHNR and FQNEAQ (reference sequence). Trimming took 3 bases from V and 7 from J; bases not matched to a gene: 2. CDR3 loop: CASSLGQGFEKLFF. The CDR3 DNA follows: TGTGCCAGCAGCTTGGGACAGGGGTTTGAAAAACTGTTTTTT.

V gene TRBV3-1 (or the pseudogene TRBV3-2) combines with J gene TRBJ2-1; 9 bases are a match to TRBD2. Germline CDR1 reads LGHDT; CDR2 reads YNNKEL (reference sequence). The CDR3 spans 17 residues. Trimming removed 5 bases from V and 4 bases from J; junction bases left unmatched: 12. The DNA of the CDR3 is TGTGCCAGCAGCTCTATGCGGGGGGGCATGTCATACAATGAGCAGTTCTTC. It is translated as CASSSMRGGMSYNEQFF.

The rearrangement joins TRBV5-4 to TRBJ2-3, with 15 bases lining up with TRBD2. After removal of 4 bases from V and 6 bases from J, the junction contained 9 bases not matched to a gene. This CDR3 is 17 amino acids long. Per the germline V gene, CDR1 is SGHNT and CDR2 is YYREEE (reference sequence). In nucleotides, the CDR3 is TGTGCCAGCAGCCGGGGACTAGCGGGGGGAAAAGGGGATACGCAGTATTTT. It encodes CASSRGLAGGKGDTQYF. The variable domain in full, completed from reference TRBV5-4 and TRBJ2-3, reads ETGVTQSPTHLIKTRGQQVTLRCSSQSGHNTVSWYQQALGQGPQFIFQYYREEENGRGNFPPRFSGLQFPNYSSELNVNALELDDSALYLCASSRGLAGGKGDTQYFGPGTRLTVL.

The rearrangement joins TRBV6-1 to TRBJ2-3; 8 positions match TRBD2. V lost 4 bases and J lost 0; bases outside the gene matches: 6. The CDR3 length is 16 residues. CDR1 is MNHNS, CDR2 SASEGT, per germline. The CDR3 region is CASSGGGYTSTDTQYF. For the CDR3, the DNA is TGTGCCAGCAGTGGCGGGGGGTACACTAGCACAGATACGCAGTATTTT.

V is TRBV18 and J is TRBJ2-2, with 10 bases matching TRBD1. V lost 3 bases to trimming and J lost 3 bases; unmatched junction nucleotides: 4. Germline V gene sequence: CDR1 KGHSH, CDR2 LQKENI. The CDR3 has 16 amino acids. CDR3 DNA: TGTGCCAGCTCACCTCTTGGACAGGGGGACACCGGGGAGCTGTTTTTT. This sequence encodes CASSPLGQGDTGELFF.

The chain employs TRBV24-1 and TRBJ2-2; the match to TRBD1 covers 12 bases. The CDR3 is made up of 16 amino acids. Germline V gene sequence: CDR1 KGHDR, CDR2 SFDVKD. The V segment lost 2 bases and the J segment 6 bases; nucleotides outside the gene matches: 3. DNA of the CDR3: TGTGCCACCAGTGATTGGGGACAGGGGGCCCCCGGGGAGCTGTTTTTT. It encodes CATSDWGQGAPGELFF.

The V gene is TRBV5-1, the J gene TRBJ1-4, with D perhaps matching TRBD1 (5 bases). V was shortened by 0 bases and J by 8 bases, with 11 bases between the two germline ends. CDR3 length: 14 amino acids. Germline V lookup: CDR1 SGHRS, CDR2 YFSETQ. For the CDR3, the DNA is TGCGCCAGCAGCTTGGCCGGGGGGGACGAAAAACTGTTTTTT. This sequence encodes CASSLAGGDEKLFF.

The chain uses TRBV3-1 (or the pseudogene TRBV3-2) and TRBJ1-5, with D uncertain. This CDR3 contains 15 residues. The germline gives CDR1 LGHDT, CDR2 YNNKEL (reference sequence). Trimming shortened V by 1 base and J by 9 bases, and 16 bases separated the two germline ends. The CDR3 DNA reads as TGTGCCAGCAGCCAAGGAACCCCCATGGCGGGGCCCCAGCATTTT. This gives the protein CASSQGTPMAGPQHF.

This rearrangement joins TRBV6-5 to TRBJ2-3, with TRBD1 as a possible D gene (6 bases). Germline CDR1 MNHEY, CDR2 SVGAGI. This CDR3 region has 15 residues. The V end lost 6 bases, the J end lost 3 bases, and 16 bases lay between the germline ends. The DNA for the CDR3 is TGTGCCAGCAGGGGGCAAGGGGGTAGAACAGATACGCAGTATTTT. This gives the protein CASRGQGGRTDTQYF.

The genes are TRBV11-2 and TRBJ2-7, with 8 bases identical to TRBD2. Germline assignment: CDR1 SGHAT and CDR2 FQNNGV. The CDR3 covers 14 residues. The ends lost 10 bases at V and 5 bases at J; junction bases unmatched: 13. DNA for the CDR3: TGTGCCACCTCCAAGGGGCGGGGGGACAACGAGCAGTACTTC. Its translation is CATSKGRGDNEQYF. The full variable domain, rest sourced from reference TRBV11-2 and TRBJ2-7, is EAGVAQSPRYKIIEKRQSVAFWCNPISGHATLYWYQQILGQGPKLLIQFQNNGVVDDSQLPKDRFSAERLKGVDSTLKIQPAKLEDSAVYLCATSKGRGDNEQYFGPGTRLTVT.

A word on this clone: Different DNA sequences within this sample yield the same CDR3. The chain links TRBV5-6 to TRBJ1-5, with a weak D call TRBD1 (5 bases). The germline V gene encodes CDR1 SGHDT and CDR2 YYEEEE. The CDR3 has 14 amino acids. The V and J ends lost 6 bases and 2 bases respectively, with 12 bases between them. DNA for the CDR3: TGTGCCAGCAATAACTGGGGGGGCAATCAGCCCCAGCATTTT. Protein sequence: CASNNWGGNQPQHF.

The chain recombines TRBV14 with TRBJ2-1; 12 bases fit TRBD1. This CDR3 is 15 amino acids long. Germline V gene sequence: CDR1 SGHDN, CDR2 FVKESK. Unmatched junction bases numbered 7, after V lost 4 bases and J lost 9 bases. The CDR3 DNA reads TGTGCCAGCAGCCCCCGGGACAGGGGGCGAAGTGAGCAGTTCTTC. Its translation is CASSPRDRGRSEQFF.

J is TRBJ1-5 and V is TRBV27, with D possibly matching TRBD1 (5 bases). The germline V and J ends were trimmed by 5 bases and 10 bases, with 12 bases remaining between them. Germline CDR1 is MNHEY and CDR2 is SMNVEV (reference sequence). The CDR3 extends over 12 amino acids. The CDR3 region is CASSPTAQPQHF. CDR3 nucleotide sequence: TGTGCCAGCAGTCCGACAGCGCAACCCCAGCATTTT.

The V call is TRBV2, the J call TRBJ2-6, with D hard to call. V lost 2 bases and J lost 4, with 12 bases in between. The CDR3 runs to 16 residues. The V gene's germline CDR1 is SNHLY and CDR2 FYNNEI. The CDR3 nucleotides are TGTGCCAGCAGTGAAACCGGCGGTTCCGGGGCCAACGTCCTGACTTTC. This codes for CASSETGGSGANVLTF.